One and the same sample provided the 18 T cell receptor beta chains below, sequenced in a study of early T cells in non-severe SARS-CoV-2 infection. TCRdb analysed the 5' RACE reads with MiXCR anew, one entry per CDR3 protein. In the table there are 70,000 to 85,000 distinct CDR3 sequences, 9% to 15% of which are singletons. The sample taken for sequencing was whole blood. These receptors all come from an adult who was a healthcare worker with PCR-confirmed SARS-CoV-2 infection or an uninfected control (not recorded which).

The sample holds many counts of this clonotype. The chain's CDR3 is CASRIIDRAGNTIYF. CDR3 coding DNA: TGTGCCAGCAGGATAATCGACAGGGCTGGAAACACCATATATTTT. The J gene is TRBJ1-3, the V gene TRBV28; 7 bases agree with TRBD1. Trimming took 6 bases from V and 2 from J; bases not matched to a gene: 7. The V gene's germline CDR1 is MDHEN and CDR2 SYDVKM. The CDR3 length is 15 residues.

The table lists this clonotype with many counts. The chain joins TRBV12-3 or TRBV12-4 to TRBJ2-2, with 7 positions matching TRBD1. The CDR3 is 17 amino acids. After removal of 6 bases from V and 2 bases from J, the junction contained 12 bases not matched to a gene. The CDR3 bases are TGTGCCAGCAGCGACTCCCGGGACAGTATTAACACCGGGGAGCTGTTTTTT. Translated, it gives CASSDSRDSINTGELFF.

The chain couples TRBV23-1 to TRBJ1-4, with a possible D match to TRBD1 (6 bases). TRBV23-1 is identified as an open reading frame with a role that is uncertain. The CDR3 length is 18 residues. Trimming took 0 bases from V and 2 from J, leaving 16 bases between them. The CDR3 DNA reads as TGCGCCAGCAGTCAATCGGACAGCCGGAGGCTTACTAATGAAAAACTGTTTTTT. It codes for CASSQSDSRRLTNEKLFF.

This clonotype has just a few counts. CDR3 loop: CASTPTGSYYEQYF. In DNA form, the CDR3 reads TGTGCCAGTACCCCGACAGGGTCTTACTACGAGCAGTACTTC. This chain connects TRBV19 to TRBJ2-7; 7 bases map to TRBD1. J lost 3 bases, V lost 7 bases, and 9 bases had no gene match. The CDR3 loop spans 14 amino acids. The germline V gene has CDR1 LNHDA and CDR2 SQIVND (reference sequence).

The chain links TRBV13 to TRBJ1-1, with D possibly TRBD1 on 6 matching bases. The V end was cut by 4 bases, the J end by 1 base, with 19 bases between. The CDR3 runs to 17 residues. Germline V gene lookup returns CDR1 PRHDT and CDR2 FYEKMQ (reference sequence). In DNA form, the CDR3 reads TGTGCCAGCAGCTGGCCGGGACAACGAGGAAGGAACACTGAAGCTTTCTTT. Translating it yields CASSWPGQRGRNTEAFF.

This clonotype was seen only a few times. The chain carries TRBV6-6 and TRBJ2-1; D is unresolved. The CDR3 is 15 amino acids. Germline V gene data show CDR1 as MNHNY and CDR2 as SVGAGI (reference sequence). V was shortened by 7 bases and J by 5 bases, with 18 bases between the two germline ends. The CDR3 sequence is CASKIAGSDNNEQFF. For the CDR3, the DNA is TGTGCCAGCAAAATAGCTGGAAGCGACAACAATGAGCAGTTCTTC.

This clonotype came up a few times. V is TRBV24-1 and J is TRBJ2-1; 9 nucleotides align to TRBD2. The CDR3 is 17 amino acids. Germline V gives CDR1 KGHDR, CDR2 SFDVKD. V shed 3 bases and J 8 bases; nucleotides not matched to a gene: 13. CDR3 amino acids: CATSDASGRYGTHEQFF. CDR3 DNA sequence: TGTGCCACCAGTGATGCGAGCGGGAGGTATGGTACGCATGAGCAGTTCTTC.

This clonotype has ten or more counts. The chain joins TRBV5-1 to TRBJ2-1, with D maybe TRBD2 (5 bases). In germline, CDR1 is SGHRS, CDR2 YFSETQ. V shed 5 bases and J shed 4 bases, with 16 bases lying between them. The CDR3 is made up of 15 amino acids. The CDR3 is CASRSLLTTYNEQFF. CDR3 in DNA: TGCGCCAGCAGATCCTTGCTGACTACTTACAATGAGCAGTTCTTC.

This clonotype was observed a handful of times. CDR3 in amino acids: CASSPNRERHANTGELFF. DNA of the CDR3: TGTGCCAGCAGCCCCAACCGGGAACGACACGCGAACACCGGGGAGCTGTTTTTT. The rearrangement joins TRBV7-3 to TRBJ2-2, with D possibly being TRBD2 (5 bases). Trimming cost V 5 bases and J 0 bases, with 19 bases left between them. CDR3 length: 18 amino acids. Germline assignment: CDR1 SGHTA and CDR2 FQGTGA.

This chain joins TRBV7-2 and TRBJ2-2; D remains unclear. Looked up from germline, CDR1 is SGHTA and CDR2 is FQGNSA. Trimming pared 2 bases from V and 1 base from J, leaving 8 bases between. This CDR3 is 15 amino acids long. For the CDR3, the DNA is TGTGCCAGCAGCTTAAGTGGGGTGAACACCGGGGAGCTGTTTTTT. Translating gives CASSLSGVNTGELFF.

The V call is TRBV18, the J call TRBJ2-7; D is uncertain. The germline CDR1 and CDR2 sequences are KGHSH and LQKENI. The CDR3 spans 16 residues. Trimming took off 0 bases at V and 4 bases at J, with 16 bases between the two ends. CDR3 amino acids: CASSPPSRPAAYEQYF. The CDR3 DNA is TGTGCCAGCTCACCACCGTCCAGGCCGGCGGCGTACGAGCAGTACTTC.

This clonotype turned up a few times. V and J are TRBV3-1 and TRBJ1-1; D ambiguous. The V end lost 5 bases, the J end lost 1 base, and 8 bases lay between the germline ends. The CDR3 length is 13 residues. Germline assignment: CDR1 LGHDT and CDR2 YNNKEL (reference sequence). This CDR3 is CASSSRQNTEAFF. The CDR3 DNA reads TGTGCCAGCAGCTCCCGACAGAACACTGAAGCTTTCTTT.

This clonotype was seen many times. The chain joins TRBV7-9 to TRBJ2-7; D might be TRBD1 (6 bases). Germline CDR1 and CDR2: SEHNR and FQNEAQ (reference sequence). Trimming took off 4 bases at V and 0 bases at J, with 13 bases between the two ends. The CDR3 has 15 residues. The CDR3 here is CASSSGDLPSYEQYF. The CDR3 DNA follows: TGTGCCAGCAGCTCAGGGGACCTACCCTCCTACGAGCAGTACTTC.

This clonotype was recorded many times. The gene calls are TRBV18 and TRBJ2-3; D possibly uses TRBD1 or TRBD2 (5 bases each). The V end was cut by 2 bases, the J end by 3 bases, with 15 bases between. The germline V gene encodes CDR1 KGHSH and CDR2 LQKENI. This CDR3 is 16 amino acids long. CDR3 sequence reads: CASSPNRHGTTDTQYF. CDR3 in DNA: TGTGCCAGCTCACCAAACCGCCATGGGACGACAGATACGCAGTATTTT. Based on the CDR3 plus reference TRBV18 and TRBJ2-3, the full variable domain is NAGVMQNPRHLVRRRGQEARLRCSPMKGHSHVYWYRQLPEEGLKFMVYLQKENIIDESGMPKERFSAEFPKEGPSILRIQQVVRGDSAAYFCASSPNRHGTTDTQYFGPGTRLTVL.

The rearrangement uses TRBV28 and TRBJ2-7; D is possibly TRBD1 (5 bases). Germline CDR1 MDHEN, CDR2 SYDVKM. This CDR3 comprises 14 residues. V lost 2 bases, J lost 6 bases, and 14 bases lay in between. CDR3 amino acids: CASSLQGALGEQYF. The CDR3 coding sequence is TGTGCCAGCAGTTTACAAGGGGCGCTGGGCGAGCAGTACTTC.

This clonotype was observed a few times. The germline gene is not matched at one end of the junction; a read error may be the cause. The chain joins TRBV29-1 to TRBJ1-1; possible D gene TRBD1, 5 bases. Per germline, CDR1 SQVTM and CDR2 ANQGSEA. The CDR3 length is 16 residues. In nucleotides, the CDR3 is TGCAGCGTTGAAGATTGGGAGGGGCAGGCTGCCACTGAAGTTTTCTTT. This codes for CSVEDWEGQAATEVFF.

In this sample, this clonotype turned up many times. The chain joins TRBV2 to TRBJ1-2; the D gene is possibly TRBD1 (6 bases). The CDR3 is made up of 14 amino acids. The V end lost 6 bases, the J end lost 3 bases, and 14 bases lay between the germline ends. CDR1 and CDR2 from the germline V gene are SNHLY and FYNNEI. CDR3 in amino acids: CASRATAGDYGYTF. The DNA of the CDR3 is TGTGCCAGCAGAGCCACCGCAGGGGACTATGGCTACACCTTC.

The CDR3 sequence is CASSQLDRYTEAFF. For the CDR3, the DNA is TGTGCCAGCAGCCAACTAGACAGGTACACTGAAGCTTTCTTT. The chain combines TRBV14 with TRBJ1-1; tentatively, D is TRBD1 (6 bases). V dropped 2 bases and J dropped 3 bases, with 10 bases sitting between them. The CDR3 totals 14 residues. The germline gives CDR1 SGHDN, CDR2 FVKESK.